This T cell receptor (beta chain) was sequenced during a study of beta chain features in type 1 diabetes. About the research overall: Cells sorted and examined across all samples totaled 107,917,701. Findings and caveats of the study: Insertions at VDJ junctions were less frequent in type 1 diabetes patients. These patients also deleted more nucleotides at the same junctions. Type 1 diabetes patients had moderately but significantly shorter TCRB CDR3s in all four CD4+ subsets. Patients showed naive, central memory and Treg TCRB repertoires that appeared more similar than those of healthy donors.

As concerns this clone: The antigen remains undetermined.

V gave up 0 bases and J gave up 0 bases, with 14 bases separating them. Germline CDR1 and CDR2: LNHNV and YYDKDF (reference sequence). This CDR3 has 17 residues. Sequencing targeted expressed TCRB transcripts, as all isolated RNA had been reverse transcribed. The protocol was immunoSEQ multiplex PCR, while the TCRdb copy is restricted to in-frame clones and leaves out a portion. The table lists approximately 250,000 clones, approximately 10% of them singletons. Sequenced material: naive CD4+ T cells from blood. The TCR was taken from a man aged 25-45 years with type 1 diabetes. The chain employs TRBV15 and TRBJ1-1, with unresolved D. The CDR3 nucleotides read TGTGCCACCAGCAGAGATGGGCCAATACAAATGAACACTGAAGCTTTCTTT. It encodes CATSRDGPIQMNTEAFF.